The T cell receptor beta chain described here comes from a study of Graves' ophthalmopathy and Graves' hyperthyroidism. V shed 8 bases and J 0 bases; nucleotides not matched to a gene: 2. CDR3 length equals 14 residues. Looked up from germline, CDR1 is SNHLY and CDR2 is FYNNEI. This clonotype was picked up many times. TCR beta CDR3 regions were amplified from RNA transcripts. First-round RT-PCR used HTBI primers; second-round multiplex PCR followed. Via MiXCR, TCRdb re-called the multiplex PCR reads, giving one row per CDR3 protein. Of 350,000 to 400,000 distinct CDR3 sequences listed, approximately 16% are singletons.

The receptor's source is a woman under 30 with Graves' ophthalmopathy. The genes are TRBV2 and TRBJ2-2; 8 nucleotides agree with TRBD1. Input material: peripheral blood. DNA for the CDR3: TGTGCCAGCCGACAGGGGCCGAACACCGGGGAGCTGTTTTTT. Residues: CASRQGPNTGELFF.